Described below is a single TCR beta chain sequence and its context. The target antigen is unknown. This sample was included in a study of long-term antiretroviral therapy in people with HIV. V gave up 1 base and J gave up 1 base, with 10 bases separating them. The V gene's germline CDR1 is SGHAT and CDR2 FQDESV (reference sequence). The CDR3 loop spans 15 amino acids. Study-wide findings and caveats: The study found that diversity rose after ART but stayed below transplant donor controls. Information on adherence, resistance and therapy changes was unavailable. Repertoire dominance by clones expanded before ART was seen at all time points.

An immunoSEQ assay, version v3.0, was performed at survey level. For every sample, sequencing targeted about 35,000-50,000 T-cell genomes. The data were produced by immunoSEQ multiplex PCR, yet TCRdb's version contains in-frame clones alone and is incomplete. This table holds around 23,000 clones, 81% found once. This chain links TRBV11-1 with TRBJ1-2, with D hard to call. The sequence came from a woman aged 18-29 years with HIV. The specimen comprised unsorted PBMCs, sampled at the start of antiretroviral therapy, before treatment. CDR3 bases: TGTGCCAGCAGCTTAGGTCGTTATGATAACTATGGCTACACCTTC. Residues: CASSLGRYDNYGYTF.